This entry features one TCR beta chain sequence. CDR1 SGHTA and CDR2 FQGTGA come from the germline V gene. The V gene lost 5 bases and the J gene lost 6 bases, with 21 bases spanning the gap. This CDR3 is built from 16 residues. Source study methods: Reference gene primers were amplified, and this amplification served to estimate nucleated cell counts. Repertoires were generated with immunoSEQ multiplex PCR, while TCRdb's copy carries only in-frame clones and drops some. The V and J calls and clone size come from that table; D and trimming were worked out from the DNA. Of roughly 73,000 clones detected, around 83% appear once; the ten largest clones hold less than 4%. The data were obtained in a study of blood T cell repertoires in COVID-19. Looking at the study overall: Material from acute and convalescent COVID-19 was sourced from the United States, Italy and Spain. PBMCs, B-cell-depleted T cells, or T cells provided the cDNA or gDNA that made up the material.

The sequenced sample consisted of peripheral blood. The source is a man between 65 and 85 years old with active COVID-19. This chain links TRBV7-3 with TRBJ2-3; D may be TRBD2 (6 bases). CDR3 sequence: CASSPAWGRSVDTQYF. As DNA, the CDR3 is TGTGCCAGCAGCCCGGCGTGGGGGAGGTCGGTGGATACGCAGTATTTT.